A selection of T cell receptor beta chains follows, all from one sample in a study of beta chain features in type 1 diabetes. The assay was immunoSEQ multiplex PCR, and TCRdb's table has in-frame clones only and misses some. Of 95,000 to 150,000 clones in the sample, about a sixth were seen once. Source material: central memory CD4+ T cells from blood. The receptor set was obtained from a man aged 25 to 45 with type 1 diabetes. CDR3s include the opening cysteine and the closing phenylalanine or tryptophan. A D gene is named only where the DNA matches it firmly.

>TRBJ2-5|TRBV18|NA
CASSPRQEETQYF
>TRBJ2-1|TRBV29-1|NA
CRATGLGPEQFF
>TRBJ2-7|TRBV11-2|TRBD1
CASSLDRDREYEQYF
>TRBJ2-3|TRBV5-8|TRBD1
CASSLGTGSDTQYF
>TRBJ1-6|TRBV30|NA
CAWSATQVSPLHF
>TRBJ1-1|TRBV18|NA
CASSPSQEDTEAFF
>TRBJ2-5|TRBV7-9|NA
CASSFPLETQYF
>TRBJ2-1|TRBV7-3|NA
CASSLMWNNEQFF
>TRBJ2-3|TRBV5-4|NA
CASSPGGTQSTDTQYF
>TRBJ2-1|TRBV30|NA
CAWSSFPPHNEQFF
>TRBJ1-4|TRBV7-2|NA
CASSTGIDEKLFF
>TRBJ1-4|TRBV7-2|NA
CASSLAGSNEKLFF
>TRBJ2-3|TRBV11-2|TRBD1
CASSSLRGRGDTQYF
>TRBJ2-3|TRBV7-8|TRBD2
CASSLAIAGYTDTQYF
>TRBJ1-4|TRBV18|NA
CASSPRGQPLFEKLFF
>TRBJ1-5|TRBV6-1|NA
CASSVGFDQPQHF
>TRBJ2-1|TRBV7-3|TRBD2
CASSSSGLSAYNEQFF
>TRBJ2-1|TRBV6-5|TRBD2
CASSARGGLENEQFF
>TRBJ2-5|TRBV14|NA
CASSQGLGETQYF
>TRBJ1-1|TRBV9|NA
CASSVQVNTEAFF
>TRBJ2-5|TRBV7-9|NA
CASSPSRVTETQYF
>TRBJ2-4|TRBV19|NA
CASEDPYGHRAGIQYF
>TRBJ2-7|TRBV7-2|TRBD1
CASSLRTGEEQYF
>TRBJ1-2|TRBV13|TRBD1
CASSLTGGGYTF
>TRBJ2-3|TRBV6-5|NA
CASSYSSGSGTDTQYF
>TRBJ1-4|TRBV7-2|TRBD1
CASSLVPRQGTEKLFF
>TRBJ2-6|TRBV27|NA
CASSLSRHSGANVLTF
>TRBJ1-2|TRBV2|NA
CASSPDWDGYTF
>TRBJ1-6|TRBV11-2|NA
CASSSLKAPGSPLHF
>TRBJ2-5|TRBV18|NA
CASSPVGGRTQETQYF
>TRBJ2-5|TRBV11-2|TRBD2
CASSSQSSGGPGYF
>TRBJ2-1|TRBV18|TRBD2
CASSPYGASGGYNEQFF
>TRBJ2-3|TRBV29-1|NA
CSVEDVALSTDTQYF
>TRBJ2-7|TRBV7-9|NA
CASSLAVPREQYF
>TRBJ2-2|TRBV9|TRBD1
CASSSRQGANTGELFF
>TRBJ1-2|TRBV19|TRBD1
CASSSIGQGLYGYTF
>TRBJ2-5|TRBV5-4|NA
CASSDKQSAGTQYF
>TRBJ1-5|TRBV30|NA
CAWSPPGASNQPQHF
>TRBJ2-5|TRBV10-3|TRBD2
CAISERAGGQETQYF
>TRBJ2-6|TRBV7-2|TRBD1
CASSFGTGRHSGANVLTF
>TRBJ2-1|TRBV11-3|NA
CASSSKERNEQFF
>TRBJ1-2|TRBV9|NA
CASSETAGVNNYGYTF
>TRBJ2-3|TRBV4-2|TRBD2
CASSHAGTSGLGSTDTQYF
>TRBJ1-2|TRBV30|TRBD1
CAWSTGGGNGYTF
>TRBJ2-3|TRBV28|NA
CACSATGGGMFDTQYF
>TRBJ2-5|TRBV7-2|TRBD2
CASATGGLQETQYF
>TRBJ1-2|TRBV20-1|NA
CSASGYGYTF
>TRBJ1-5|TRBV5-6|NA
CASSYTDGSNQPQHF
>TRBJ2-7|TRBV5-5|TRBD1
CASSFSSTGASSYEQYF
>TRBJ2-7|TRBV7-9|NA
CASSSRVSGDPYF
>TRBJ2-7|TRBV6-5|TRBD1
CASSYTSGTGSYEQYF
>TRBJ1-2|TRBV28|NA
CASSWGGWNYGYTF
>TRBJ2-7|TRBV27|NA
CASSRKADPNYEQYF
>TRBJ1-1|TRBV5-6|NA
CASSSLGALNTEAFF
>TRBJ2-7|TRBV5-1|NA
CASKLGLQGSYEQYF
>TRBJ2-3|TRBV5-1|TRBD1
CASSTGESTDTQYF
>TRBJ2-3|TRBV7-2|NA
CASSLGFGGADTQYF
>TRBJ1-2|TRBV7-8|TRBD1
CASSLAGQERGYGYTF
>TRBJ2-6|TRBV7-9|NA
CASSLVLSGANVLTF